This T cell receptor beta chain was retrieved from a study of cytotoxic CD8 clonotypes in ibrutinib-treated CLL. A note on this clone: Antigen unknown.

From cryopreserved PBMCs came approximately 1.9 micrograms of genomic DNA used for TCR beta libraries. The assay was immunoSEQ multiplex PCR, and TCRdb's table has in-frame clones only and misses some. The data contain around 140,000 clones, around 80% of them singletons. General study points: Treatment left the uncommon public clonotypes either contracted or stable in frequency. Clonality correlated strongly with circulating CD8+ T cells and exceeded age-matched healthy donors at baseline.

Trimming cost V 4 bases and J 8 bases; bases outside gene matches: 9. The CDR3 has 14 residues. CDR1 is SGHDT, CDR2 YYEEEE, per germline. This material consisted of PBMCs, taken after 36 months of ibrutinib treatment. This chain connects TRBV5-6 to TRBJ2-1; 7 nucleotides align to TRBD1. The sequence derives from a human donor with chronic lymphocytic leukemia. This CDR3 reads CASSRDRVSHEQFF. CDR3 nucleotides: TGTGCCAGCAGCCGCGACAGGGTTTCGCATGAGCAGTTCTTC.